This is a list of T cell receptor beta chains from one sample in a study of tumor-infiltrating lymphocytes in primary liver carcinoma. TCRdb fed the multiplex PCR reads into MiXCR, producing one record per CDR3 protein. The sample carries about 180,000 distinct CDR3 sequences, around 60% recorded once. The sequencing input was peripheral blood. All receptors come from a man between 35 and 55 years old with primary liver carcinoma and hepatitis B virus infection. Both conserved end residues are trimmed from each CDR3. Fields, in order: clone size, V gene, J gene, D gene, CDR3 protein. The D gene is left open where the match is weak. Clone size is given for some rows only: seen once, a few or many times, or a class if the clone is expanded.

few,TRBV29-1,TRBJ2-3,-,SVGQGGTDTQY
-,TRBV11-2,TRBJ2-7,-,ARSLTNGAYEQY
-,TRBV4-1,TRBJ2-1,TRBD2,ASSLTSSGSFSSYNEQF
-,TRBV6-5,TRBJ2-6,-,ASRLEIGGAYVLT
-,TRBV11-2,TRBJ2-2,-,DSSLESDGELF
-,TRBV20-1,TRBJ2-6,TRBD1,SARDSILEANVLT
once,TRBV4-2,TRBJ2-5,TRBD2,ASSQVSGRSQETQY
-,TRBV4-1,TRBJ1-2,-,ASSLQPGLGSNYGYT
-,TRBV29-1,TRBJ2-7,TRBD2,SVGRLAGSYEQY
-,TRBV11-2,TRBJ2-5,-,ASSLGSLVGVSETQY
-,TRBV5-6,TRBJ2-2,TRBD2,ASSLLEREHTGELF
-,TRBV11-2,TRBJ2-7,-,TSSAAGYEQY
many,TRBV12-3/TRBV12-4,TRBJ1-4,TRBD1,ASSLGQGAEKLF
many,TRBV11-2,TRBJ1-1,TRBD1,ASSPGTGDTEAF
-,TRBV29-1,TRBJ1-2,TRBD1,SARQGTDYGYT
-,TRBV10-3,TRBJ2-7,-,AISEWGGQY
-,TRBV4-1,TRBJ1-2,TRBD1,ASSPTVSIGTDYGYT
many,TRBV12-3/TRBV12-4,TRBJ2-1,TRBD1,ASSSDRGYNEQF
-,TRBV28,TRBJ1-5,-,ASSLSGNQPQH
-,TRBV9,TRBJ2-5,TRBD1,ASSVGGTGDRETQY
-,TRBV7-9,TRBJ1-2,-,ASSSGQPYGYT
few,TRBV4-2,TRBJ2-2,-,ASSQDLQGRNTGELF